This note documents a single T cell receptor (beta chain) sequence. The data are from a study of technical replicates of blood from several donors. Measured with immunoSEQ multiplex PCR; TCRdb has only the in-frame clones, and not every one. The table includes roughly 71,000 clones, 94% detected once. V lost 0 bases and J lost 5, with 5 bases in between. The CDR3 extends over 12 amino acids. CDR1 is SGHRS and CDR2 is YFSETQ in the germline V gene. The receptor's source is a human donor in good health. The chain joins TRBV5-1 to TRBJ1-2, with D tentatively TRBD1 (5 bases). Specimen: T cells isolated from PBMCs. The CDR3: CASSLEGYGYTF. The CDR3 DNA follows: TGCGCCAGCAGCTTGGAGGGGTATGGCTACACCTTC.